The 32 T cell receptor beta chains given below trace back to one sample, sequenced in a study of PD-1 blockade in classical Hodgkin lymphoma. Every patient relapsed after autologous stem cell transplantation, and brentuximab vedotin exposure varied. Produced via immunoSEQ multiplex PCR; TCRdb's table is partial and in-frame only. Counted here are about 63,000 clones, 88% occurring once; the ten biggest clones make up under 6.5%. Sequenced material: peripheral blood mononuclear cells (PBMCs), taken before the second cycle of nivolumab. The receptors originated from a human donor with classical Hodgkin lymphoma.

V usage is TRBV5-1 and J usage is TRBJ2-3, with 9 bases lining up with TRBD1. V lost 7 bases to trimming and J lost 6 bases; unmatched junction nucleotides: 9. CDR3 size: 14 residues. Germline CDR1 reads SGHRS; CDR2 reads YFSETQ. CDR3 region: CASFPGQGLDTQYF. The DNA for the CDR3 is TGCGCCAGCTTCCCGGGACAGGGTTTGGATACGCAGTATTTT.

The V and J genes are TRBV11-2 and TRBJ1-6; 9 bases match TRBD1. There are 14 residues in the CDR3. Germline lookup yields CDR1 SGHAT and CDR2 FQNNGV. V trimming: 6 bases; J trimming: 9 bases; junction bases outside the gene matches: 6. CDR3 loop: CASRRQGEGSPLHF. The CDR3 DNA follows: TGTGCCAGCAGAAGACAGGGGGAAGGTTCACCCCTCCACTTT.

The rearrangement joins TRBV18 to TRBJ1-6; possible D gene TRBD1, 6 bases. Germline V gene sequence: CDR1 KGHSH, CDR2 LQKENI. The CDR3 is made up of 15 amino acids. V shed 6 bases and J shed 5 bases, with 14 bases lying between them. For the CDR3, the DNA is TGTGCCAGCTCGAGGACAGCAACCAATAATTCACCCCTCCACTTT. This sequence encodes CASSRTATNNSPLHF.

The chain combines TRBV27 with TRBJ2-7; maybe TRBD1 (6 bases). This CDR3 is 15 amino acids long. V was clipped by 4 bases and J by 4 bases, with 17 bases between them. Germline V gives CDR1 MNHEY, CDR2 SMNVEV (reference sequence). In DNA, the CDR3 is TGTGCCAGCAGTTATGGAAGGGGGAAAACGTACGAGCAGTACTTC. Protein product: CASSYGRGKTYEQYF.

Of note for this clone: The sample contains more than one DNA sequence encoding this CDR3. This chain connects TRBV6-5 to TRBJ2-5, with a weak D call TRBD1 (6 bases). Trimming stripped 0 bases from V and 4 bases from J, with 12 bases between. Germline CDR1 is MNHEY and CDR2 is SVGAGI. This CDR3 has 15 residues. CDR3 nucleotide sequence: TGTGCCAGCAGTTACTCCGAACTAGGGGGAGAGACCCAGTACTTC. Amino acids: CASSYSELGGETQYF.

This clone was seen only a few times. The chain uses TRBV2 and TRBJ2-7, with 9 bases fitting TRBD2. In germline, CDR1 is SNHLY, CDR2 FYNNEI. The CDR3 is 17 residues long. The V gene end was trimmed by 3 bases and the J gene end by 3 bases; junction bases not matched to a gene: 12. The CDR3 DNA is TGTGCCAGCAGTGAGTCCGTCTCAGGGACTAGCTACTACGAGCAGTACTTC. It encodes CASSESVSGTSYYEQYF.

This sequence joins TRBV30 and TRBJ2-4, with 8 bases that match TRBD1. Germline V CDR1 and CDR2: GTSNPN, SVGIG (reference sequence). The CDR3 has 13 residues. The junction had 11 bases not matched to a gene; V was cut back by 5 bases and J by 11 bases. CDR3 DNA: TGTGCCTGGCGGACAGGGCTTGGGAGAGTTCAGTACTTC. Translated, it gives CAWRTGLGRVQYF.

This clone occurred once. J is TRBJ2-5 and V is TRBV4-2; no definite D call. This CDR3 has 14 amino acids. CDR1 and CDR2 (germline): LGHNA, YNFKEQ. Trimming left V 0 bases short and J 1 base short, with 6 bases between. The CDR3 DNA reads TGTGCCAGCAGCCAAGACAGCCTCCAAGAGACCCAGTACTTC. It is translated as CASSQDSLQETQYF.

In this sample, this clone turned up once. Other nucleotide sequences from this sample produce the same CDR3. The CDR3 region is CSVVGGGGYTF. CDR3 bases: TGCAGCGTTGTTGGGGGAGGTGGCTACACCTTC. The chain has TRBV29-1 and TRBJ1-2, with TRBD1 as a possible D gene (5 bases). This CDR3 spans 11 amino acids. Trimming left V 4 bases short and J 7 bases short, with 10 bases between. CDR1 is SQVTM, CDR2 ANQGSEA, per germline.

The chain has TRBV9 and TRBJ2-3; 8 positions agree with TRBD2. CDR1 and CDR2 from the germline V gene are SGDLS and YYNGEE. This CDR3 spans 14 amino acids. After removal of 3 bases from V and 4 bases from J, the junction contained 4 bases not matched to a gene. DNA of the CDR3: TGTGCCAGCAGCGCCGGGGGGGGCCCAGATACGCAGTATTTT. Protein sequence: CASSAGGGPDTQYF.

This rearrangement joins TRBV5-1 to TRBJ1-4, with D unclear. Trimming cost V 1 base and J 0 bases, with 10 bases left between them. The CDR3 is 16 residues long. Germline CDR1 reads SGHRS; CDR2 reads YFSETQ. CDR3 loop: CASSLNTAATNEKLFF. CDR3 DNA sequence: TGCGCCAGCAGCTTGAACACAGCTGCAACTAATGAAAAACTGTTTTTT.

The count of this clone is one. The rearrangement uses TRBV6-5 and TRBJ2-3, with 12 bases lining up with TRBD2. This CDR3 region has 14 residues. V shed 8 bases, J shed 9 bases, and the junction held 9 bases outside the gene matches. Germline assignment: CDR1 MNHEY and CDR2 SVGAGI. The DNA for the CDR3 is TGTGCCAGCCGTCTAGCGGGGGGGCAAAACACGCAGTATTTT. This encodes CASRLAGGQNTQYF.

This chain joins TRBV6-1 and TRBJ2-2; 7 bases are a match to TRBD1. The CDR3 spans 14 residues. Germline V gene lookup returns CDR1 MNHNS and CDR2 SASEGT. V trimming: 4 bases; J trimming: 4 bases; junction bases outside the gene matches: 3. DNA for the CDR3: TGTGCCAGCAGTGGGGGACAGTTCACCGGGGAGCTGTTTTTT. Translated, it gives CASSGGQFTGELFF.

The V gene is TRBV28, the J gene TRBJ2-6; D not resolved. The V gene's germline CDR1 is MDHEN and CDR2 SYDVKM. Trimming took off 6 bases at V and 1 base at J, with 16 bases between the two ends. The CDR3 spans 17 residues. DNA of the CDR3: TGTGCCAGCAGGGAGTTGGGCAGCTCTTCTGGGGCCAACGTCCTGACTTTC. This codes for CASRELGSSSGANVLTF.

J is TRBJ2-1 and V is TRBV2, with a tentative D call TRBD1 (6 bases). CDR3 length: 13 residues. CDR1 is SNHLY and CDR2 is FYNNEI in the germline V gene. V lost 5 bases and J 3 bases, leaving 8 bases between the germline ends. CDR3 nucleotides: TGTGCCAGCAGTTCGGACAGCTACAATGAGCAGTTCTTC. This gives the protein CASSSDSYNEQFF. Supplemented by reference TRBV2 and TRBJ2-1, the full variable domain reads EPEVTQTPSHQVTQMGQEVILRCVPISNHLYFYWYRQILGQKVEFLVSFYNNEISEKSEIFDDQFSVERPDGSNFTLKIRSTKLEDSAMYFCASSSDSYNEQFFGPGTRLTVL.

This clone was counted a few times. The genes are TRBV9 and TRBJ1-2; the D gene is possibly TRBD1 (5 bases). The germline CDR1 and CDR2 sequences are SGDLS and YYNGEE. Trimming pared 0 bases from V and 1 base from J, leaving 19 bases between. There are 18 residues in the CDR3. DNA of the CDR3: TGTGCCAGCAGCGTAGCTCCAAGTGGGGGGACCCTTAACTATGGCTACACCTTC. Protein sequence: CASSVAPSGGTLNYGYTF.

The CDR3 DNA follows: TGTGCCATCAGTGAAGGGCTTCAAGAGACCCAGTACTTC. It yields the protein CAISEGLQETQYF. The gene calls are TRBV10-3 and TRBJ2-5; D unresolved. The CDR3 spans 13 residues. Germline V gives CDR1 ENHRY, CDR2 SYGVKD. Trimming pared 3 bases from V and 2 bases from J, leaving 7 bases between.

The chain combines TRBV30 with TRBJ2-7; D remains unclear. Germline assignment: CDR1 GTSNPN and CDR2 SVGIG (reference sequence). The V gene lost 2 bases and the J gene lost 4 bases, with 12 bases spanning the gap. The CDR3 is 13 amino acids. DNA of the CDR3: TGTGCCTGGAGTCCCGACATCGGTTACGAGCAGTACTTC. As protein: CAWSPDIGYEQYF.

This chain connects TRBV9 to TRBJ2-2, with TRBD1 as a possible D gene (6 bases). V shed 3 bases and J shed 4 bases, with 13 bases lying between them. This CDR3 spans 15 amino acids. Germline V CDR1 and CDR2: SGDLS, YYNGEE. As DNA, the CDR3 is TGTGCCAGCAGCGCCACCGGGACATTCACCGGGGAGCTGTTTTTT. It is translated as CASSATGTFTGELFF.

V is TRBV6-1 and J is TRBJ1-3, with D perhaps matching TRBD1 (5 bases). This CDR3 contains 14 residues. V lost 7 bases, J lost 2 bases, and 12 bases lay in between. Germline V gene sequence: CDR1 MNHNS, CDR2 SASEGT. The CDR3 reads CASIFGAAGNTIYF. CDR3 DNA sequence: TGTGCCAGCATCTTCGGGGCCGCTGGAAACACCATATATTTT.

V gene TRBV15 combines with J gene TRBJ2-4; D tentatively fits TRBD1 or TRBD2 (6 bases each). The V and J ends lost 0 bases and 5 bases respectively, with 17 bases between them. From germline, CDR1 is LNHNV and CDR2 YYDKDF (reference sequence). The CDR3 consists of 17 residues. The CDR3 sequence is CATSRDPPLGGQNIQYF. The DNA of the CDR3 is TGTGCCACCAGCAGAGATCCACCCTTGGGGGGCCAAAACATTCAGTACTTC.

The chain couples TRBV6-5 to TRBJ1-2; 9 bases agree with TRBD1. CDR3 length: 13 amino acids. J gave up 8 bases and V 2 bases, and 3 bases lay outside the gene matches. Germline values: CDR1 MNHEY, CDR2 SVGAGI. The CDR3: CASSYQTGGGYTF. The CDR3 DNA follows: TGTGCCAGCAGTTACCAGACAGGGGGAGGCTACACCTTC.

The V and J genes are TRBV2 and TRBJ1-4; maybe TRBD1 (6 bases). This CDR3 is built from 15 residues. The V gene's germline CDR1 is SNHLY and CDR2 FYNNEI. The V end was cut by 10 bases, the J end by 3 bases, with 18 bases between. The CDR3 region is CATTGFGKSNEKLFF. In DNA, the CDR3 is TGTGCCACCACAGGGTTCGGGAAGTCTAATGAAAAACTGTTTTTT.

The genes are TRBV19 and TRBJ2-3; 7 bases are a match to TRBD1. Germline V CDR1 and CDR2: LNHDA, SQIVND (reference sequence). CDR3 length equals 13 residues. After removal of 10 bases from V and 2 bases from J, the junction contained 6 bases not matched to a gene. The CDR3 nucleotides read TGTGCCACAATGGGACAGAACACAGATACGCAGTATTTT. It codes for CATMGQNTDTQYF. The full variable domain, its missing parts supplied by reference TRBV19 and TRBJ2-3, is DGGITQSPKYLFRKEGQNVTLSCEQNLNHDAMYWYRQDPGQGLRLIYYSQIVNDFQKGDIAEGYSVSREKKESFPLTVTSAQKNPTAFYLCATMGQNTDTQYFGPGTRLTVL.

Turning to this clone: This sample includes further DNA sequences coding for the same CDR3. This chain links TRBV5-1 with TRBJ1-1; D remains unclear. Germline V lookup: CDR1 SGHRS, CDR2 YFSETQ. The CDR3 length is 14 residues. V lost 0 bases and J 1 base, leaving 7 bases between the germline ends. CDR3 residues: CASSLVLGNTEAFF. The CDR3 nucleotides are TGCGCCAGCAGCTTGGTCCTCGGGAACACTGAAGCTTTCTTT.

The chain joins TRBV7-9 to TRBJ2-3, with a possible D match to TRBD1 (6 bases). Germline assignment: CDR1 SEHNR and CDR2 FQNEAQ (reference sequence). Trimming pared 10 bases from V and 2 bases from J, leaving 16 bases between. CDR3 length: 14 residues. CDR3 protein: CATSWDTPTDTQYF. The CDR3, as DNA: TGTGCCACTAGCTGGGACACCCCCACAGATACGCAGTATTTT.

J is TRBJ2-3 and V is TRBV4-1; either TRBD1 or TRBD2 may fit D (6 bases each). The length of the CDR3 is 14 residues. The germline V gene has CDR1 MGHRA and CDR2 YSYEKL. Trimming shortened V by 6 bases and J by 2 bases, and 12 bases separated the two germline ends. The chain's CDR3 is CASSGGPLTDTQYF. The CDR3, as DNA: TGCGCCAGCAGTGGGGGGCCCCTCACAGATACGCAGTATTTT.

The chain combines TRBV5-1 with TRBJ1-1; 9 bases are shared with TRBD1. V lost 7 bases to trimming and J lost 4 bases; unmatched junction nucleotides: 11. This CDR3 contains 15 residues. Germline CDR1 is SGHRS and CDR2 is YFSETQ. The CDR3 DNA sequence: TGCGCCAGCGGACAGAGGACAGGGGAGAGCACTGAAGCTTTCTTT. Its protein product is CASGQRTGESTEAFF.

Here the CDR3 reads CASSSGGGVGTEAFF. CDR3 nucleotide sequence: TGTGCCAGCAGCTCTGGAGGGGGGGTAGGCACTGAAGCTTTCTTT. The gene calls are TRBV9 and TRBJ1-1; the D gene is possibly TRBD1 (6 bases). This CDR3 comprises 15 residues. With 4 bases removed from V and 4 bases from J, the gap between germline ends came to 17 bases. The germline V gene has CDR1 SGDLS and CDR2 YYNGEE.

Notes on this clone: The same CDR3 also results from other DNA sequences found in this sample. CDR3 sequence: CASSLVGVSTDTQYF. CDR3 in DNA: TGCGCCAGCAGCTTGGTAGGGGTGAGCACAGATACGCAGTATTTT. The chain has TRBV5-1 and TRBJ2-3; D possibly corresponds to TRBD1 (5 bases). Trimming took 0 bases from V and 0 from J, leaving 8 bases between them. CDR1 and CDR2 from the germline V gene are SGHRS and YFSETQ. The CDR3 totals 15 residues.

The CDR3 protein is CASSLRTMGTQYF. In DNA, the CDR3 is TGTGCCAGCAGCTTGAGGACGATGGGGACCCAGTACTTC. The chain carries TRBV7-9 and TRBJ2-5; D not resolved. This CDR3 is built from 13 residues. The V end lost 3 bases, the J end lost 7 bases, and 12 bases lay between the germline ends. CDR1 and CDR2 (germline): SEHNR, FQNEAQ (reference sequence).

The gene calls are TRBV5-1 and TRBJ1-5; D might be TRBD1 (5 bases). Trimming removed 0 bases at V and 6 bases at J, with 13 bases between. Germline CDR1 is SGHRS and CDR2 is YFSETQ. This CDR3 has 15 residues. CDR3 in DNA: TGCGCCAGCAGCTTGGATCCAGGGAAGGGTCAGCCCCAGCATTTT. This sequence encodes CASSLDPGKGQPQHF. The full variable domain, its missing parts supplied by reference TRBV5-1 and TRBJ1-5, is KAGVTQTPRYLIKTRGQQVTLSCSPISGHRSVSWYQQTPGQGLQFLFEYFSETQRNKGNFPGRFSGRQFSNSRSEMNVSTLELGDSALYLCASSLDPGKGQPQHFGDGTRLSIL.